The clone carrying this TCR beta chain was picked up a small number of times. Its antigen is not known. Measured with immunoSEQ multiplex PCR; TCRdb has only the in-frame clones, and not every one. The sample lists over 45,000 clones; roughly 80% were seen once. These data are taken from a study of OX40 agonist ivuxolimab in advanced cancers. Study-wide points: Within 6 weeks, CD4+ and CD8+ blood T cells expanded clonally at 0.1 to 3.0 mg/kg.

Germline CDR1 and CDR2: LNHDA and SQIVND (reference sequence). Unmatched junction bases numbered 10, after V lost 4 bases and J lost 7 bases. The CDR3 is made up of 15 amino acids. This receptor was obtained from an adult with an advanced solid tumor such as melanoma, head and neck, liver or kidney cancer. The gene calls are TRBV19 and TRBJ2-3; 8 nucleotides match TRBD2. The sample consisted of CD4+ or CD8+ T cells sorted from blood, taken in a trial of the OX40 agonist ivuxolimab. The CDR3 nucleotides are TGTGCCAGTAGTAAGCGGGGGCCCTACAGGTATACGCAGTATTTT. Translation gives CASSKRGPYRYTQYF.